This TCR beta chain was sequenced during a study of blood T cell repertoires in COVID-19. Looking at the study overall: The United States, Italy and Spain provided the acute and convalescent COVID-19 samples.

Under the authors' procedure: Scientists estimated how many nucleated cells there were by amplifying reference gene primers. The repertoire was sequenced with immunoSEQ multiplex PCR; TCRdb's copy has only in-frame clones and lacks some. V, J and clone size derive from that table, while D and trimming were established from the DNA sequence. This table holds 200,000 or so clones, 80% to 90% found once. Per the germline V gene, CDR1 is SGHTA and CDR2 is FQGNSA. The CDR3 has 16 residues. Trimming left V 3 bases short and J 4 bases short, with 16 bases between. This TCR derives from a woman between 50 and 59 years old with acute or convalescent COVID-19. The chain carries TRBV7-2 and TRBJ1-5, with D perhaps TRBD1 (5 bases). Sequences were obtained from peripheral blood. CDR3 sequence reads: CASSFHGGGTNQPQHF. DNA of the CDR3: TGTGCCAGCAGCTTCCATGGGGGAGGGACTAATCAGCCCCAGCATTTT.